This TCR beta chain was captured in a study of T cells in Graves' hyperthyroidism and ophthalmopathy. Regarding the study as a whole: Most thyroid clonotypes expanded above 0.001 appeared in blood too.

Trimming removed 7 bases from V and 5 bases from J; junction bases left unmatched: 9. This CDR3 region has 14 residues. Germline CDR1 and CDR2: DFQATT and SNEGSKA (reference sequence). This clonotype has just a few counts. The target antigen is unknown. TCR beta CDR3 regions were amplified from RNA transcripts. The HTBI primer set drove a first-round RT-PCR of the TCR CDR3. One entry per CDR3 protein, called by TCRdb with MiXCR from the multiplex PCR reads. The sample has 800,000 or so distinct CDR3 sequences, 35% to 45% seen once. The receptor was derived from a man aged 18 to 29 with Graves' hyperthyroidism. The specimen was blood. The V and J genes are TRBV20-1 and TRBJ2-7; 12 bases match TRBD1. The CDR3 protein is CSVSAGTGGHEQYF. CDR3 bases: TGCAGTGTCTCCGCCGGGACAGGGGGCCACGAGCAGTACTTC.